These T cell receptor beta chains were read from a single sample in a study of T cells in Graves' hyperthyroidism and ophthalmopathy. In TCRdb, the multiplex PCR reads were re-called with MiXCR into one record per CDR3 protein. The sample holds over 700,000 distinct CDR3 sequences, roughly a third seen once. Input material: blood. These receptors originate from a woman aged 35 to 49 with Graves' hyperthyroidism. Both conserved end residues are part of each CDR3. A D gene is named only where the DNA matches it firmly. Some rows mark clone size as missing; the rest say once, few, many or name a class of expanded clone.

d_call j_call v_call clone_size cdr3_aa cdr3_nt
. TRBJ2-5 TRBV29-1 . CSVVSERGGRETQYF TGCAGCGTTGTTTCGGAGAGAGGGGGTCGAGAGACCCAGTACTTC
TRBD1 TRBJ1-1 TRBV7-2 many CASRLAGGTNTEAFF TGTGCCAGTCGATTGGCAGGGGGAACCAACACTGAAGCTTTCTTT
. TRBJ1-4 TRBV7-9 many CASSARAGNEKLFF TGTGCCAGCAGCGCCCGCGCCGGTAATGAAAAACTGTTTTTT
. TRBJ2-7 TRBV5-1 many CASSLGVFSSYEQYF TGCGCCAGCAGCTTGGGTGTCTTCAGCTCCTACGAGCAGTACTTC
. TRBJ2-3 TRBV25-1 . CASSVTRLLTSTDTQYF TGTGCCAGCAGTGTTACGAGACTCCTTACTAGCACAGATACGCAGTATTTT
. TRBJ1-5 TRBV7-3 . CASSFLLDGNQPQHF TGTGCCAGCAGCTTCCTCCTTGATGGCAATCAGCCCCAGCATTTT
. TRBJ1-1 TRBV25-1 many CASRSQGNLNTEAFF TGTGCCAGCAGATCACAGGGAAACCTGAACACTGAAGCTTTCTTT
TRBD1 TRBJ2-2 TRBV11-3 . CASSRTGRAGELFF TGTGCCAGCAGCCGGACAGGGCGGGCCGGGGAGCTGTTTTTT
. TRBJ2-7 TRBV6-5 few CASSYSVDRSSYEQYF TGTGCCAGCAGTTACTCGGTTGACAGAAGCTCCTACGAGCAGTACTTC
TRBD1 TRBJ2-7 TRBV6-6 few CASSGGTGGLYEQYF TGTGCCAGCAGTGGCGGGACAGGGGGCCTCTACGAGCAGTACTTC
TRBD2 TRBJ2-2 TRBV20-1 many CSARDERLALNTGELFF TGCAGTGCTAGAGACGAGAGACTAGCGCTCAACACCGGGGAGCTGTTTTTT
. TRBJ2-2 TRBV28 . CASDDSMGGTGELFF TGTGCCAGCGACGACAGTATGGGGGGAACCGGGGAGCTGTTTTTT
. TRBJ2-2 TRBV2 . CASRQGRTTGELFF TGTGCTAGCAGGCAGGGACGGACGACCGGGGAGCTGTTTTTT
. TRBJ1-5 TRBV28 few CASMVQGLQPQHF TGTGCCAGCATGGTACAGGGTCTTCAGCCCCAGCATTTT
TRBD1 TRBJ1-5 TRBV20-1 many CSAWRQGEKPQHF TGCAGTGCTTGGAGACAGGGTGAAAAGCCCCAGCATTTT
. TRBJ2-7 TRBV10-3 . CATRRNYEQYF TGTGCCACCCGACGGAACTACGAGCAGTACTTC
. TRBJ2-2 TRBV19 . CASKRWEANTGELFF TGTGCCAGCAAACGATGGGAGGCGAACACCGGGGAGCTGTTTTTT
TRBD2 TRBJ2-7 TRBV5-5 . CASSLGSGSTYEQYF TGTGCCAGCAGCTTGGGGAGCGGGAGTACCTACGAGCAGTACTTC
. TRBJ1-5 TRBV7-9 . CASSYDPGDSNQPQHF TGTGCCAGCAGTTACGATCCAGGGGACAGCAATCAGCCCCAGCATTTT
TRBD1 TRBJ1-6 TRBV19 many CATRDRGNSPLHF TGTGCCACTAGGGACAGGGGGAATTCACCCCTCCACTTT
TRBD1 TRBJ2-6 TRBV29-1 . CSVETGTGEVAGANVLTF TGCAGCGTAGAAACCGGGACAGGGGAAGTCGCTGGGGCCAACGTCCTGACTTTC
TRBD1 TRBJ2-7 TRBV7-3 . CASSQGTGETYEQYF TGTGCCAGCAGCCAAGGAACAGGGGAAACCTACGAGCAGTACTTC
. TRBJ2-7 TRBV2 few CASSESGRYEQYF TGTGCCAGCAGTGAATCAGGGAGGTACGAGCAGTACTTC
TRBD2 TRBJ2-1 TRBV2 . CASTSGSSYNEQFF TGTGCCAGTACTAGCGGGAGCTCCTACAATGAGCAGTTCTTC
TRBD1 TRBJ1-6 TRBV25-1 many CASSLRDRINSPLHF TGTGCCAGCAGTCTCCGGGACAGGATAAATTCACCCCTCCACTTT
. TRBJ1-2 TRBV7-8 . CASILGIGDLPGYTF TGTGCCAGCATCCTAGGGATAGGGGATCTTCCTGGCTACACCTTC
TRBD1 TRBJ1-2 TRBV15 . CATSSTGQGHYGYTF TGTGCCACCAGCAGTACTGGACAGGGACACTATGGCTACACCTTC
TRBD1 TRBJ1-4 TRBV6-6 . CASSELTGVWGKLFF TGTGCCAGCAGTGAACTGACAGGGGTCTGGGGAAAACTGTTTTTT
TRBD1 TRBJ1-1 TRBV6-2/TRBV6-3 few CASSWGQLATEAFF TGTGCCAGCAGTTGGGGACAGCTGGCCACTGAAGCTTTCTTT
. TRBJ1-6 TRBV7-2 . CASSFPGTGNSPLHF TGTGCCAGCAGCTTCCCTGGGACGGGAAATTCACCCCTCCACTTT
. TRBJ2-5 TRBV25-1 many CASSEWSFQETQYF TGTGCCAGCAGTGAATGGAGTTTTCAAGAGACCCAGTACTTC
. TRBJ2-7 TRBV7-8 . CASSPGRFEQYF TGTGCCAGCAGCCCCGGCAGATTCGAGCAGTACTTC
. TRBJ1-2 TRBV10-3 . CAISEQGNDGYTF TGTGCCATCAGTGAACAGGGTAATGATGGCTACACCTTC
. TRBJ2-6 TRBV5-1 many CASSFTGMISGANVLTF TGCGCCAGCAGCTTTACAGGGATGATCTCTGGGGCCAACGTCCTGACTTTC
. TRBJ2-3 TRBV25-1 many CASSVGDTQYF TGTGCCAGCAGTGTCGGCGATACGCAGTATTTT
. TRBJ2-3 TRBV19 . CASTLGGADTQYF TGTGCCAGTACCCTGGGGGGCGCAGATACGCAGTATTTT
. TRBJ1-6 TRBV28 . CASSSRTAWDSPLHF TGTGCCAGCAGTTCCCGGACCGCTTGGGATTCACCCCTCCACTTT
TRBD2 TRBJ2-1 TRBV15 . CATSSYHYRDYDNEQFF TGTGCCACCAGCAGCTACCACTACCGGGACTATGACAATGAGCAGTTCTTC
TRBD1 TRBJ1-6 TRBV4-3 . CASSPGQGRIYSPLHF TGCGCCAGCAGCCCCGGACAGGGGAGGATTTATTCACCCCTCCACTTT
. TRBJ1-1 TRBV11-1 . CASSLNGGYTEAFF TGTGCCAGCAGCTTAAACGGGGGGTACACTGAAGCTTTCTTT
. TRBJ1-4 TRBV19 . CAGSIPGNEKLFF TGTGCCGGTAGTATTCCGGGGAACGAAAAACTGTTTTTT
. TRBJ1-2 TRBV29-1 . CSVVVGSYGYTF TGCAGCGTTGTCGTAGGCAGCTATGGCTACACCTTC
. TRBJ2-5 TRBV27 . CASSFRPGQETQYF TGTGCCAGCAGTTTCCGGCCGGGACAAGAGACCCAGTACTTC